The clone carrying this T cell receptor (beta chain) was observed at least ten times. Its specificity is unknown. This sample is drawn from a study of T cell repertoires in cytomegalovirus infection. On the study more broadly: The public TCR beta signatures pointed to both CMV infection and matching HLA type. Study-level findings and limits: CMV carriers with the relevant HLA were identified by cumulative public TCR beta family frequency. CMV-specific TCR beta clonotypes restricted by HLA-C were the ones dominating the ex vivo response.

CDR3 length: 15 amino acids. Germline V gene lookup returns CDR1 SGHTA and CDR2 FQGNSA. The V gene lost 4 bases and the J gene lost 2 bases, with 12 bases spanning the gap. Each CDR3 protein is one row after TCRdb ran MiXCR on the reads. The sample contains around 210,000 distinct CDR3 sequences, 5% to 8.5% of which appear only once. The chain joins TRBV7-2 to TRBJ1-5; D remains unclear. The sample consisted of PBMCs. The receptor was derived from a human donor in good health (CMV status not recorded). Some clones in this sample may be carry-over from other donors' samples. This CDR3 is CASSSTGPRNQPQHF. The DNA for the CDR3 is TGTGCCAGCAGCTCCACGGGCCCCCGCAATCAGCCCCAGCATTTT.